These T cell receptor beta chains were read from a single sample in a study of patients and donors after allogeneic stem cell transplantation. Each CDR3 protein gets one entry after TCRdb re-called the RT-PCR reads with MiXCR. The data hold approximately 33,000 distinct CDR3 sequences, with approximately 7% observed a single time. The material sequenced was blood, either unsorted or a sorted T cell fraction (not recorded which). Source of these receptors: a human donor who was either an allogeneic HSCT recipient or a stem cell or donor lymphocyte infusion donor (not recorded which). It is not recorded whose cells these are; they may come from a transplant donor. Each CDR3 is given with its conserved first and last residue. Fields, in order: clone size, D gene, V gene, J gene, CDR3 protein, CDR3 DNA. The D gene is left open where the match is weak. Not all rows give a size; the values are once, few, many and, for expanded clones, a class.

clone_size: -
d_call: -
v_call: TRBV28
j_call: TRBJ2-1
cdr3_aa: CASKGYASYNEQFF
cdr3_nt: TGTGCCAGCAAAGGTTACGCATCCTACAATGAGCAGTTCTTC

clone_size: many
d_call: TRBD1
v_call: TRBV3-1
j_call: TRBJ1-2
cdr3_aa: CASSQQGAGGYTF
cdr3_nt: TGTGCCAGCAGCCAACAGGGGGCTGGCGGCTACACCTTC

clone_size: many
d_call: -
v_call: TRBV20-1
j_call: TRBJ1-2
cdr3_aa: CSARDTVNYGYTF
cdr3_nt: TGCAGTGCTAGGGACACCGTTAACTATGGCTACACCTTC

clone_size: many
d_call: -
v_call: TRBV5-1
j_call: TRBJ2-1
cdr3_aa: CASSRDTEQFF
cdr3_nt: TGCGCCAGCAGCAGGGACACTGAGCAGTTCTTC

clone_size: -
d_call: TRBD2
v_call: TRBV3-1
j_call: TRBJ2-3
cdr3_aa: CASSQGGSRADTQYF
cdr3_nt: TGTGCCAGCAGCCAGGGCGGGAGTCGTGCAGATACGCAGTATTTT

clone_size: few
d_call: TRBD1
v_call: TRBV28
j_call: TRBJ1-4
cdr3_aa: CASSYLGQGLEKLFF
cdr3_nt: TGTGCCAGCAGTTACTTAGGACAGGGCCTTGAAAAACTGTTTTTT

clone_size: few
d_call: -
v_call: TRBV7-9
j_call: TRBJ2-7
cdr3_aa: CASSSMPVYEQYF
cdr3_nt: TGTGCCAGCAGCTCCATGCCGGTCTACGAGCAGTACTTC

clone_size: -
d_call: TRBD2
v_call: TRBV10-3
j_call: TRBJ2-1
cdr3_aa: CAISGGLAATSNEQFF
cdr3_nt: TGTGCCATCAGTGGGGGACTAGCCGCTACATCCAATGAGCAGTTCTTC

clone_size: many
d_call: TRBD1
v_call: TRBV12-3/TRBV12-4
j_call: TRBJ1-6
cdr3_aa: CASSLRQGDSPLHF
cdr3_nt: TGTGCCAGCAGTTTAAGACAGGGGGATTCACCCCTCCACTTT

clone_size: few
d_call: -
v_call: TRBV18
j_call: TRBJ2-1
cdr3_aa: CASSRESSYNEQFF
cdr3_nt: TGTGCCAGCTCAAGGGAGAGCTCCTACAATGAGCAGTTCTTC

clone_size: many
d_call: -
v_call: TRBV20-1
j_call: TRBJ1-4
cdr3_aa: CSARAVFASEKLFF
cdr3_nt: TGCAGTGCTAGAGCGGTTTTCGCGAGCGAAAAACTGTTTTTT

clone_size: -
d_call: TRBD1
v_call: TRBV6-2/TRBV6-3
j_call: TRBJ2-7
cdr3_aa: CASQQGPYEQYF
cdr3_nt: TGTGCCAGCCAACAGGGGCCCTACGAGCAGTACTTC

clone_size: few
d_call: -
v_call: TRBV18
j_call: TRBJ1-4
cdr3_aa: CASSRGEKLFF
cdr3_nt: TGTGCCAGCTCTCGGGGAGAGAAACTGTTTTTT

clone_size: -
d_call: TRBD1
v_call: TRBV9
j_call: TRBJ2-7
cdr3_aa: CASSRSGTGTNEQYF
cdr3_nt: TGTGCCAGCAGCAGGTCAGGGACAGGGACCAACGAGCAGTACTTC

clone_size: many
d_call: -
v_call: TRBV14
j_call: TRBJ2-3
cdr3_aa: CASSRDHRVDTQYF
cdr3_nt: TGTGCCAGCAGCCGCGACCACAGGGTAGATACGCAGTATTTT

clone_size: -
d_call: -
v_call: TRBV11-2
j_call: TRBJ2-1
cdr3_aa: CASSSSRDEQFF
cdr3_nt: TGTGCCAGCAGCTCAAGTAGAGATGAGCAGTTCTTC

clone_size: many
d_call: TRBD1
v_call: TRBV3-1
j_call: TRBJ1-5
cdr3_aa: CASSPGQANQPQHF
cdr3_nt: TGTGCCAGCAGCCCGGGACAGGCGAATCAGCCCCAGCATTTT

clone_size: many
d_call: -
v_call: TRBV12-3/TRBV12-4
j_call: TRBJ1-5
cdr3_aa: CASSLAKQGFYSNQPQHF
cdr3_nt: TGTGCCAGCAGTTTAGCTAAGCAGGGCTTTTATAGCAATCAGCCCCAGCATTTT

clone_size: many
d_call: -
v_call: TRBV5-1
j_call: TRBJ2-1
cdr3_aa: CASSVGTPLYEQFF
cdr3_nt: TGCGCCAGCAGCGTAGGGACACCCTTGTATGAGCAGTTCTTC

clone_size: many
d_call: TRBD2
v_call: TRBV18
j_call: TRBJ2-3
cdr3_aa: CASSPREAVGTDTQYF
cdr3_nt: TGTGCCAGCTCACCGCGGGAGGCAGTGGGCACAGATACGCAGTATTTT

clone_size: -
d_call: TRBD2
v_call: TRBV28
j_call: TRBJ2-2
cdr3_aa: CASSLGGNTGELFF
cdr3_nt: TGTGCCAGCAGTTTGGGGGGGAATACCGGGGAGCTGTTTTTT

clone_size: many
d_call: -
v_call: TRBV11-1
j_call: TRBJ2-2
cdr3_aa: CASSLADWITGELFF
cdr3_nt: TGTGCCAGCAGCTTAGCCGATTGGATCACCGGGGAGCTGTTTTTT

clone_size: many
d_call: -
v_call: TRBV12-3/TRBV12-4
j_call: TRBJ1-5
cdr3_aa: CASSLTGTSDQPQHF
cdr3_nt: TGTGCCAGCAGCTTGACCGGGACGTCCGATCAGCCCCAGCATTTT

clone_size: many
d_call: TRBD2
v_call: TRBV5-1
j_call: TRBJ2-7
cdr3_aa: CASSLAPGLAGDEQYF
cdr3_nt: TGCGCCAGCAGCTTGGCCCCGGGACTAGCGGGAGACGAGCAGTACTTC

clone_size: many
d_call: -
v_call: TRBV2
j_call: TRBJ2-4
cdr3_aa: CASATADIQYF
cdr3_nt: TGTGCCAGCGCTACAGCGGACATTCAGTACTTC

clone_size: many
d_call: -
v_call: TRBV20-1
j_call: TRBJ1-4
cdr3_aa: CSARAAGPSEKLFF
cdr3_nt: TGCAGTGCTAGAGCTGCAGGCCCATCGGAAAAACTGTTTTTT

clone_size: many
d_call: -
v_call: TRBV18
j_call: TRBJ1-4
cdr3_aa: CASSGGLNEKLFF
cdr3_nt: TGTGCCAGCTCGGGGGGCCTGAATGAAAAACTGTTTTTT

clone_size: many
d_call: -
v_call: TRBV6-5
j_call: TRBJ2-3
cdr3_aa: CASSYSGSTDTQYF
cdr3_nt: TGTGCCAGCAGTTACTCTGGCAGCACAGATACGCAGTATTTT

clone_size: -
d_call: TRBD1
v_call: TRBV7-9
j_call: TRBJ2-7
cdr3_aa: CASSASDRGSHEQYF
cdr3_nt: TGTGCCAGCAGCGCCTCCGACAGGGGATCCCACGAGCAGTACTTC

clone_size: many
d_call: -
v_call: TRBV5-1
j_call: TRBJ1-3
cdr3_aa: CASSEQGSVSGNTIYF
cdr3_nt: TGCGCCAGCAGCGAGCAGGGTAGCGTCTCTGGAAACACCATATATTTT

clone_size: many
d_call: -
v_call: TRBV30
j_call: TRBJ2-3
cdr3_aa: CAWSSAATDTQYF
cdr3_nt: TGTGCCTGGAGTTCAGCAGCCACAGATACGCAGTATTTT

clone_size: many
d_call: -
v_call: TRBV6-2/TRBV6-3
j_call: TRBJ2-1
cdr3_aa: CASRDTSYNEQFF
cdr3_nt: TGTGCCAGCAGGGACACCTCCTACAATGAGCAGTTCTTC

clone_size: -
d_call: TRBD2
v_call: TRBV27
j_call: TRBJ2-7
cdr3_aa: CASSLDSRGTSPYF
cdr3_nt: TGTGCCAGCAGTTTAGACTCTCGGGGGACTAGTCCGTACTTC

clone_size: many
d_call: -
v_call: TRBV28
j_call: TRBJ2-7
cdr3_aa: CASTPGAVGSYEQYF
cdr3_nt: TGTGCCAGCACCCCTGGGGCGGTAGGGTCCTACGAGCAGTACTTC

clone_size: many
d_call: -
v_call: TRBV10-2
j_call: TRBJ1-4
cdr3_aa: CASKASSNEKLFF
cdr3_nt: TGCGCCAGCAAGGCCAGCTCGAATGAAAAACTGTTTTTT

clone_size: few
d_call: TRBD1
v_call: TRBV7-9
j_call: TRBJ1-3
cdr3_aa: CASSPPPGQGAGNTIYF
cdr3_nt: TGTGCCAGCAGCCCGCCGCCGGGACAGGGGGCTGGAAACACCATATATTTT

clone_size: many
d_call: -
v_call: TRBV28
j_call: TRBJ2-7
cdr3_aa: CASSLTGGYEQYF
cdr3_nt: TGTGCCAGCAGTTTAACTGGAGGCTACGAGCAGTACTTC

clone_size: few
d_call: -
v_call: TRBV27
j_call: TRBJ2-2
cdr3_aa: CASSLAGELFF
cdr3_nt: TGTGCCAGCAGTTTAGCTGGGGAGCTGTTTTTT

clone_size: many
d_call: -
v_call: TRBV20-1
j_call: TRBJ1-4
cdr3_aa: CSTLRTPEKLFF
cdr3_nt: TGCAGTACTCTCAGGACTCCGGAAAAACTGTTTTTT

clone_size: -
d_call: -
v_call: TRBV4-1
j_call: TRBJ2-5
cdr3_aa: CASSQDPGAGETQYF
cdr3_nt: TGCGCCAGCAGCCAAGATCCAGGGGCTGGGGAGACCCAGTACTTC

clone_size: many
d_call: TRBD2
v_call: TRBV5-1
j_call: TRBJ2-2
cdr3_aa: CASSPLAGEGTGELFF
cdr3_nt: TGCGCCAGCAGCCCTTTAGCGGGAGAGGGCACCGGGGAGCTGTTTTTT

clone_size: medium-sized
d_call: -
v_call: TRBV18
j_call: TRBJ2-2
cdr3_aa: CASSLQMPSNTGELFF
cdr3_nt: TGTGCCAGCTCACTACAGATGCCCTCGAACACCGGGGAGCTGTTTTTT

clone_size: few
d_call: -
v_call: TRBV10-3
j_call: TRBJ2-1
cdr3_aa: CAISTLGGAYNEQFF
cdr3_nt: TGTGCCATCAGTACACTGGGGGGAGCCTACAATGAGCAGTTCTTC

clone_size: many
d_call: -
v_call: TRBV29-1
j_call: TRBJ1-2
cdr3_aa: CSVRGSGYTF
cdr3_nt: TGCAGCGTTAGGGGTAGTGGCTACACCTTC

clone_size: -
d_call: -
v_call: TRBV19
j_call: TRBJ2-7
cdr3_aa: CASRSEIYEQYF
cdr3_nt: TGTGCCAGTAGATCGGAGATCTACGAGCAGTACTTC

clone_size: few
d_call: TRBD2
v_call: TRBV2
j_call: TRBJ2-1
cdr3_aa: CASRLATYNEQFF
cdr3_nt: TGTGCCAGCCGACTAGCGACCTACAATGAGCAGTTCTTC

clone_size: few
d_call: TRBD2
v_call: TRBV3-1
j_call: TRBJ2-7
cdr3_aa: CASSPLTSAYEQYF
cdr3_nt: TGTGCCAGCAGCCCCCTGACTAGCGCCTACGAGCAGTACTTC

clone_size: many
d_call: -
v_call: TRBV15
j_call: TRBJ2-7
cdr3_aa: CATSRGGQNSYEQYF
cdr3_nt: TGTGCCACCAGCAGAGGGGGGCAGAACTCCTACGAGCAGTACTTC

clone_size: many
d_call: TRBD1
v_call: TRBV7-2
j_call: TRBJ1-2
cdr3_aa: CASSLGSGQGYGYTF
cdr3_nt: TGTGCCAGCAGCTTGGGTTCGGGACAGGGTTATGGCTACACCTTC